Reported below is one T cell receptor beta chain. The entry originates in a study of shared T cell receptors in the human thymus. Repertoires were generated with immunoSEQ multiplex PCR, while TCRdb's copy carries only in-frame clones and drops some. The sample contains about 660,000 clones, around 87% of which appear only once. Deletions cut 8 bases from V and 5 bases from J, with 15 bases between. The CDR3 totals 14 residues. Germline values: CDR1 MDHEN, CDR2 SYDVKM. The sample was also linked to a second study, of human thymus T cells. From that study: Corrective surgery for congenital heart defects was being performed on the healthy Finnish infants who served as donors. Thymus tissue was removed during corrective cardiac surgery.

Sequenced sample: thymocytes. V usage is TRBV28 and J usage is TRBJ1-4, with D possibly matching TRBD1 (6 bases). This TCR came from a boy younger than two with a congenital heart defect. The CDR3 DNA is TGTGCCAGCGGAGGACAGCTCTTGAATGAAAAACTGTTTTTT. Translating it yields CASGGQLLNEKLFF.